These 28 T cell receptor beta chains share one sample of origin, sequenced in a study of Graves' ophthalmopathy and Graves' hyperthyroidism. Amplified TCR beta CDR3 regions were obtained using RNA transcripts as template. The workflow started with a first-round RT-PCR run with HTBI primers and then moved on to a second-round multiplex PCR. Using its own MiXCR run on the multiplex PCR reads, TCRdb lists one record per CDR3 protein. The sample has about 620,000 distinct CDR3 sequences, approximately 22% seen once. Source material: peripheral blood. The receptors were gathered from a woman aged 18-29 years with stable Graves' hyperthyroidism. Some clones in this sample may be carry-over from other donors' samples.

V and J are TRBV11-2 and TRBJ2-1; the match to TRBD1 covers 10 bases. This CDR3 spans 15 amino acids. The germline CDR1 and CDR2 sequences are SGHAT and FQNNGV. V trimming: 5 bases; J trimming: 5 bases; junction bases outside the gene matches: 6. The CDR3 is CASSPRGQGNNEQFF. In DNA form, the CDR3 reads TGTGCCAGCAGCCCACGGGGACAGGGGAACAATGAGCAGTTCTTC.

Ten or more counts support this clonotype. The V and J genes are TRBV2 and TRBJ2-7; the D is unclear. V lost 6 bases, J lost 6 bases, and 12 bases lay in between. Germline lookup yields CDR1 SNHLY and CDR2 FYNNEI. This CDR3 has 12 amino acids. The CDR3 spells CASRTLALEQYF. Here the CDR3 DNA reads TGTGCCAGCAGGACCCTGGCCCTCGAGCAGTACTTC.

Details on this clonotype: A much larger clone sits a single nucleotide away, making a read error possible. This likely comes from a read error, as the CDR3 has no conserved phenylalanine or tryptophan at its end. The rearrangement joins TRBV27 to TRBJ1-2, with 9 bases matching TRBD1. Germline V lookup: CDR1 MNHEY, CDR2 SMNVEV (reference sequence). CDR3 length: 13 amino acids. V gave up 6 bases and J gave up 7 bases; unmatched junction bases: 6. CDR3 in amino acids: CASRTGGGGGYTY. The DNA of the CDR3 is TGTGCCAGCAGAACAGGGGGCGGCGGTGGCTACACCTAC.

This clonotype has a count of ten or more. The chain carries TRBV2 and TRBJ1-1; tentative D call: TRBD1 (5 bases). The CDR3 is 14 amino acids. Germline lookup yields CDR1 SNHLY and CDR2 FYNNEI. V lost 3 bases and J 0 bases, leaving 8 bases between the germline ends. In DNA form, the CDR3 reads TGTGCCAGCAGTGAGACAGATTTGAACACTGAAGCTTTCTTT. This encodes CASSETDLNTEAFF.

This clonotype was counted at least ten times. The rearrangement joins TRBV7-2 to TRBJ2-7; D is unresolved. The V end lost 4 bases, the J end lost 0 bases, and 4 bases lay between the germline ends. Germline lookup yields CDR1 SGHTA and CDR2 FQGNSA. The CDR3 extends over 12 amino acids. The CDR3 coding sequence is TGTGCCAGCAGCTCATTCTCCTACGAGCAGTACTTC. This gives the protein CASSSFSYEQYF.

This clonotype was counted many times. This chain uses TRBV11-2 with TRBJ1-1; D is perhaps TRBD1 (6 bases). This CDR3 is built from 17 residues. Trimming cost V 0 bases and J 5 bases, with 19 bases left between them. Germline V gene lookup returns CDR1 SGHAT and CDR2 FQNNGV. CDR3 nucleotide sequence: TGTGCCAGCAGCTTAGATCTCGGGGCGCAGGGGTATACTGAAGCTTTCTTT. Amino acids: CASSLDLGAQGYTEAFF.

The chain links TRBV7-2 to TRBJ1-1; tentative D call: TRBD1 (6 bases). The germline CDR1 and CDR2 sequences are SGHTA and FQGNSA. This CDR3 is built from 15 residues. Trimming left V 5 bases short and J 1 base short, with 14 bases between. CDR3 sequence: CASSPRLQGNTEAFF. CDR3 nucleotides: TGTGCCAGCAGCCCTCGGCTACAGGGGAACACTGAAGCTTTCTTT. The full variable domain, in which reference TRBV7-2 and TRBJ1-1 provide the parts outside the CDR3, is GAGVSQSPSNKVTEKGKDVELRCDPISGHTALYWYRQSLGQGLEFLIYFQGNSAPDKSGLPSDRFSAERTGGSVSTLTIQRTQQEDSAVYLCASSPRLQGNTEAFFGQGTRLTVV.

This clonotype has a count of ten or more. The genes are TRBV6-5 and TRBJ2-7; D is possibly TRBD1 or TRBD2 (5 bases each). With 0 bases removed from V and 2 bases from J, the gap between germline ends came to 8 bases. This CDR3 has 14 amino acids. Per germline, CDR1 MNHEY and CDR2 SVGAGI. CDR3 sequence (DNA): TGTGCCAGCAGTTACTCGGGGGAGCCCTACGAGCAGTACTTC. Protein: CASSYSGEPYEQYF.

This clonotype was observed at least ten times. The chain has TRBV5-1 and TRBJ1-2, with 9 bases that match TRBD1. Germline-derived CDR1 and CDR2 are SGHRS and YFSETQ. The V segment lost 4 bases and the J segment 13 bases; nucleotides outside the gene matches: 14. The CDR3 covers 14 residues. The CDR3 DNA reads TGCGCCAGCAGCCTCCATGACAAGGACAGGGGAGTCACCTTC. Translated: CASSLHDKDRGVTF.

This clonotype turned up a few times. The chain employs TRBV27 and TRBJ2-4, with D possibly being TRBD1 (6 bases). The CDR3 spans 15 residues. Trimming removed 3 bases from V and 9 bases from J, with 18 bases in between. In germline, CDR1 is MNHEY, CDR2 SMNVEV (reference sequence). The DNA of the CDR3 is TGTGCCAGCAGTTTTCTGGCGCCGGGACAAAGCATTCAGTACTTC. It encodes CASSFLAPGQSIQYF.

There are a few counts of this clonotype. The genes are TRBV6-2 or TRBV6-3 and TRBJ1-1; no clear D. V was shortened by 1 base and J by 3 bases, with 15 bases between the two germline ends. The CDR3 consists of 16 residues. Germline-derived CDR1 and CDR2 are MNHEY and SVGEGT. CDR3 region: CASSYFSQGFYTEAFF. The CDR3 coding sequence is TGTGCCAGCAGTTACTTTTCCCAAGGATTCTACACTGAAGCTTTCTTT.

In this sample, this clonotype turned up many times. The J gene is TRBJ2-7, the V gene TRBV7-2; no firm D call. CDR3 length equals 14 residues. CDR1 SGHTA and CDR2 FQGNSA come from the germline V gene. V was cut by 1 base and J by 6 bases, with 13 bases left in between. The CDR3 bases are TGTGCCAGCAGCTTAGAAGATTCGCGTACCGAGCAGTACTTC. It encodes CASSLEDSRTEQYF.

This clonotype was detected many times. The V and J genes are TRBV20-1 and TRBJ2-7, with 10 bases aligning to TRBD2. V dropped 1 base and J dropped 2; count of bases not matched to a gene: 2. Germline-derived CDR1 and CDR2 are DFQATT and SNEGSKA (reference sequence). CDR3 length equals 14 residues. The CDR3 region is CSARGLAGAYEQYF. The CDR3 bases are TGCAGTGCTAGAGGGCTAGCGGGGGCCTACGAGCAGTACTTC.

This clonotype was counted ten times or more. This rearrangement joins TRBV24-1 to TRBJ1-5; D might be TRBD1 (5 bases). This CDR3 is 16 amino acids long. The germline CDR1 and CDR2 sequences are KGHDR and SFDVKD. V was shortened by 4 bases and J by 1 base, with 13 bases between the two germline ends. The CDR3 loop is CATSDSDSVSNQPQHF. The CDR3 nucleotides are TGTGCCACCAGTGACTCAGACAGTGTGAGCAATCAGCCCCAGCATTTT.

This clonotype has ten or more counts. The chain carries TRBV29-1 and TRBJ1-3, with 9 nucleotides matching TRBD1. Germline lookup yields CDR1 SQVTM and CDR2 ANQGSEA. J lost 1 base, V lost 7 bases, and 5 bases had no gene match. CDR3 length equals 14 residues. CDR3 DNA: TGCAGCGCCGCACAGGGGGCTTCTGGAAACACCATATATTTT. Amino acid sequence: CSAAQGASGNTIYF.

This clonotype was picked up a small number of times. The chain uses TRBV5-1 and TRBJ2-5, with TRBD1 identical over 7 bases. With V trimmed by 0 bases and J by 2 bases, 7 bases remained unmatched. The CDR3 consists of 16 residues. The germline gives CDR1 SGHRS, CDR2 YFSETQ. CDR3 region: CASSLAAAGGQETQYF. The CDR3, as DNA: TGCGCCAGCAGCTTGGCCGCGGCAGGGGGACAAGAGACCCAGTACTTC.

This clonotype was counted ten times or more. The chain is built from TRBV12-3 or TRBV12-4 and TRBJ2-7, with D possibly TRBD2 on 5 matching bases. The CDR3 extends over 13 amino acids. The V gene lost 5 bases and the J gene lost 6 bases, with 14 bases spanning the gap. CDR3 bases: TGTGCCAGCAGTCCATTTAACGGAGGCGAGCAGTACTTC. It specifies CASSPFNGGEQYF.

Worth noting for this clonotype: A much more abundant neighbour one base away suggests this may be a read error. This rearrangement joins TRBV27 to TRBJ2-4, with D possibly TRBD1 on 6 matching bases. This CDR3 contains 15 residues. The ends were cut back, 8 bases at V and 4 bases at J, with 18 bases in the middle. In germline, CDR1 is MNHEY, CDR2 SMNVEV (reference sequence). The DNA for the CDR3 is TGTGCCAGCGCTACCGGGACACAGACTAAAAACATTCAGTACTTC. Protein: CASATGTQTKNIQYF.

Turning to this clonotype: A much larger clonotype is one base distant, so this may be a read error. V usage is TRBV20-1 and J usage is TRBJ1-1, with no clear D. This CDR3 region has 13 residues. CDR1 is DFQATT and CDR2 is SNEGSKA in the germline V gene (reference sequence). CDR3 sequence: CSASVSLNTESFF. CDR3 bases: TGCAGTGCTAGCGTCAGTTTGAACACTGAATCTTTCTTT.

This clonotype appeared many times. The chain uses TRBV6-5 and TRBJ1-5; a possible D gene is TRBD1 (5 bases). V was trimmed by 0 bases and J by 3 bases, leaving 9 bases between them. The CDR3 loop spans 15 amino acids. Germline V gene lookup returns CDR1 MNHEY and CDR2 SVGAGI. The CDR3 nucleotides read TGTGCCAGCAGTTACTCGGGACCGATCAATCAGCCCCAGCATTTT. This sequence encodes CASSYSGPINQPQHF.

Ten or more counts support this clonotype. V usage is TRBV12-3 or TRBV12-4 and J usage is TRBJ1-1; D ambiguous. The CDR3 sequence is 14 residues long. Between the trimmed V and J ends, which lost 6 bases and 3 bases, there was a span of 14 bases. Written as DNA, the CDR3 is TGTGCCAGCAGACTAGGCAGGCGGGACACTGAAGCTTTCTTT. This encodes CASRLGRRDTEAFF.

This clonotype was found many times. The V call is TRBV27, the J call TRBJ1-5, with D maybe TRBD1 (5 bases). Germline V gene sequence: CDR1 MNHEY, CDR2 SMNVEV (reference sequence). Trimming removed 1 base at V and 0 bases at J, with 7 bases between. The CDR3 covers 15 residues. This chain's CDR3 is CASSLWGDSNQPQHF. As DNA, the CDR3 is TGTGCCAGCAGTTTATGGGGGGATAGCAATCAGCCCCAGCATTTT.

This clonotype has a count of ten or more. The chain is built from TRBV6-1 and TRBJ1-2; D ambiguous. The CDR3 contains 15 residues. Per germline, CDR1 MNHNS and CDR2 SASEGT. Between the trimmed V and J ends, which lost 2 bases and 0 bases, there was a span of 10 bases. The CDR3 reads CASSEKEGANYGYTF. CDR3 bases: TGTGCCAGCAGTGAAAAGGAGGGAGCTAACTATGGCTACACCTTC.

The V gene is TRBV12-3 or TRBV12-4, the J gene TRBJ1-1; D not resolved. The CDR3 runs to 13 residues. V gave up 3 bases and J gave up 8 bases, with 13 bases separating them. Written as DNA, the CDR3 is TGTGCCAGCAGTTTTAGTCGAGCGGAAGAAGCTTTCTTT. Its protein is CASSFSRAEEAFF.

A word on this clonotype: One base away lies a much larger clone, so this may be a sequencing read error. The chain links TRBV25-1 to TRBJ2-7; D not certain. V was clipped by 3 bases and J by 3 bases, with 9 bases between them. The germline V gene encodes CDR1 MGHDK and CDR2 SYGVNS. The CDR3 spans 13 residues. CDR3 DNA: TGTGCCAGCAGTGATCAGGTTATCTACGAGCAGTACTTC. This encodes CASSDQVIYEQYF.

The gene calls are TRBV12-3 or TRBV12-4 and TRBJ1-2; TRBD1 agrees at 9 bases. The junction had 6 bases not matched to a gene; V was cut back by 3 bases and J by 4 bases. The CDR3 is 15 amino acids. The CDR3: CASSLKQGAGYGYTF. In nucleotides, the CDR3 is TGTGCCAGCAGTTTGAAACAGGGGGCCGGCTATGGCTACACCTTC.

The chain has TRBV3-1 and TRBJ1-1, with D possibly being TRBD1 (6 bases). V was clipped by 4 bases and J by 2 bases, with 14 bases between them. The CDR3 has 15 residues. CDR1 is LGHDT, CDR2 YNNKEL, per germline (reference sequence). The CDR3 nucleotides read TGTGCCAGCAGCCCCGCCCGGACAGTTAACACTGAAGCTTTCTTT. It encodes CASSPARTVNTEAFF.

Only a few counts were recorded for this clonotype. The genes are TRBV12-3 or TRBV12-4 and TRBJ1-1, with 8 bases matching TRBD1. This CDR3 is 16 amino acids long. V dropped 6 bases and J dropped 6; count of bases not matched to a gene: 15. The DNA for the CDR3 is TGTGCCAGCAGCCCTGTCGGACAGGGCAAAGAGGCTGAAGCTTTCTTT. As protein: CASSPVGQGKEAEAFF.